This TCR beta chain originates from a study of blood T cells in healthy people across ages. Overall study findings and caveats: Changes in expanded clonotypes were possibly confounded, as the CMV status of donors was unknown. In long-lived donors, naive CD4+ cell counts and diversity exceeded those of aged donors.

It was with a sample-barcoded 5' primer and a J-beta primer mix that a second PCR of about 7 to 12 cycles was run. Each of the samples gave a minimum of 2.5 million paired-end reads that contained CDR3. In TCRdb, the 5' RACE reads were re-called with MiXCR into one record per CDR3 protein. The sample lists roughly 700,000 distinct CDR3 sequences, roughly 50% occurring once. This clonotype appeared many times. What it binds is unknown. The CDR3 runs to 16 residues. Trimming removed 2 bases from V and 7 bases from J; junction bases left unmatched: 6. Looked up from germline, CDR1 is MGHRA and CDR2 is YSYEKL.

This chain uses TRBV4-1 with TRBJ1-4; TRBD1 matches 11 bases. Sequenced material: blood. This sequence originates from a woman aged 55-70 years in good health. The CDR3 sequence is CASSQFTGTGGEKLFF. CDR3 DNA: TGCGCCAGCAGCCAATTTACCGGGACAGGGGGTGAAAAACTGTTTTTT.